This T cell receptor beta chain stems from a study of cytomegalovirus exposure and HLA in healthy donors. Study results and limitations: In vitro experiments confirmed that a few CMV-associated chains were specific for CMV antigens. A later analysis found most CMV-associated TCR beta chains apparently HLA-restricted.

A note on this clone: Its antigen is unknown.

60 Vbeta and 13 Jbeta primers were used in PCR. The table came from immunoSEQ multiplex PCR; TCRdb's copy has only in-frame clones and leaves some out. Found here are roughly 150,000 clones, 80% to 90% of them singletons; the top ten hold about 2.4%. The V end lost 5 bases, the J end lost 8 bases, and 15 bases lay between the germline ends. The length of the CDR3 is 13 residues. CDR1 and CDR2 (germline): SGHTA, FQGNSA. Sequenced: PBMCs. The receptor was derived from a woman under 30 in good health and CMV-seronegative. The chain is built from TRBV7-2 and TRBJ1-1; no firm D call. CDR3 nucleotide sequence: TGTGCCAGCAGCCTACAGTGGGCAGCCGAAGCTTTCTTT. Translation gives CASSLQWAAEAFF.